The rows below give T cell receptor beta chains drawn from one sample of a study of shared clonotypes between healthy human individuals. Repertoires were generated with immunoSEQ multiplex PCR, while TCRdb's copy carries only in-frame clones and drops some. The repertoire holds over a million clones, approximately 76% seen once, with about 1.5% in the top ten. The specimen was memory CD4+ T cells sorted from blood. Source of these receptors: a man between 18 and 29 years old in good health. CDR3s include the opening cysteine and the closing phenylalanine or tryptophan. A D gene is named only where the DNA matches it firmly. Clone size is stated in some rows and not others, as once, few, many or a class when expanded.

v_gene,d_gene,j_gene,abundance,CDR3aa,CDR3nt
TRBV7-8,TRBD1,TRBJ2-7,few,CASSRRQGPNYEQYF,TGTGCCAGCAGCCGGAGACAGGGACCTAACTACGAGCAGTACTTC
TRBV5-1,TRBD2,TRBJ2-1,.,CASPSPGTSGGPSYNEQFF,TGCGCCAGCCCAAGTCCCGGGACTAGCGGGGGTCCCTCCTACAATGAGCAGTTCTTC
TRBV2,.,TRBJ2-1,.,CASRRDIAYNEQFF,TGTGCCAGCAGAAGGGACATCGCGTACAATGAGCAGTTCTTC
TRBV30,TRBD1,TRBJ2-2,.,CAWSVQGSGELFF,TGTGCCTGGAGTGTACAGGGGAGCGGGGAGCTGTTTTTT
TRBV7-2,.,TRBJ1-2,.,CASSLSPGFGYTF,TGTGCCAGCAGCCTCTCCCCGGGGTTTGGCTACACCTTC
TRBV6-5,.,TRBJ2-1,.,CASRRDGFSYNEQFF,TGTGCCAGCAGGCGGGACGGATTCTCCTACAATGAGCAGTTCTTC
TRBV2,TRBD2,TRBJ2-7,.,CASSQLASDYEQYF,TGTGCCAGCAGCCAACTAGCGTCAGACTACGAGCAGTACTTC
TRBV5-1,TRBD1,TRBJ1-4,.,CASSQSDRVYEKLFF,TGCGCCAGCAGCCAATCGGACAGGGTTTATGAAAAACTGTTTTTT
TRBV5-4,.,TRBJ2-2,few,CASSKNTGELFF,TGTGCCAGCAGCAAGAACACCGGGGAGCTGTTTTTT
TRBV5-4,.,TRBJ1-1,.,CASSSQGWGSEAFF,TGTGCCAGCAGCTCCCAGGGATGGGGCTCTGAAGCTTTCTTT
TRBV18,.,TRBJ2-7,few,CASSPRQATTYEQYF,TGTGCCAGCTCTCCTAGACAGGCAACAACGTACGAGCAGTACTTC
TRBV6-6,.,TRBJ1-5,once,CATSRGGNQPQHF,TGTGCCACCTCCCGGGGCGGCAATCAGCCCCAGCATTTT
TRBV7-9,.,TRBJ2-5,.,CASSLSGPKRTQYF,TGTGCCAGCAGCTTATCAGGGCCCAAGAGGACCCAGTACTTC
TRBV7-9,.,TRBJ1-6,.,CASSGLNNSPLHF,TGTGCCAGCAGCGGCCTAAATAATTCACCCCTCCACTTT
TRBV7-6,TRBD1,TRBJ2-3,.,CASSSGLGTGTDTQYF,TGTGCCAGCAGCTCGGGGTTAGGGACAGGCACAGATACGCAGTATTTT
TRBV5-1,.,TRBJ1-1,.,CASSLGTVNTEAFF,TGCGCCAGCAGCCTCGGGACGGTGAACACTGAAGCTTTCTTT
TRBV6-1,.,TRBJ2-5,.,CASRPPGDHQYF,TGTGCCAGCAGGCCCCCCGGGGATCACCAGTACTTC
TRBV27,TRBD2,TRBJ2-5,.,CASSPRSSGGAETQYF,TGTGCCAGCAGTCCTCGTAGTAGCGGGGGGGCGGAGACCCAGTACTTC
TRBV7-2,TRBD1,TRBJ2-2,.,CASRRDRAAGELFF,TGTGCCAGCAGGCGGGACAGGGCGGCCGGGGAGCTGTTTTTT
TRBV7-9,.,TRBJ2-1,.,CASSLESYEQFF,TGTGCCAGCAGCTTAGAGTCCTATGAGCAGTTCTTC
TRBV21-1,.,TRBJ2-7,few,CARTGVEQYF,TGTGCCAGAACAGGGGTCGAGCAGTACTTC
TRBV5-4,.,TRBJ2-5,once,CASSWEETQYF,TGTGCCAGCAGCTGGGAAGAGACCCAGTACTTC